These T cell receptor beta chains were read from a single sample in a study of T cell repertoires in cytomegalovirus infection. TCRdb re-analysed the reads in MiXCR, keeping a single row per CDR3 protein. The table lists about 360,000 distinct CDR3 sequences, nearly 35% of them singletons. Their specific antigens are unknown. This material consisted of cultured PBMCs, taken from culture after CMV antigen stimulation. The receptors originated from a human donor in good health (CMV status not recorded). Some clones in this sample may be carry-over from other donors' samples. The CDR3 runs from the conserved cysteine through the conserved F or W. D genes are given only for firm matches. A row's size may be missing; if present it is once, few, many or a size class.

V gene	clone size	J gene	D gene	CDR3 length	CDR3 DNA	CDR3 protein
TRBV4-2	few	TRBJ2-1	NA	15	TGTGCCAGCAGCCAAGAGGGTGGAAAAAACAATGAGCAGTTCTTC	CASSQEGGKNNEQFF
TRBV7-2	many	TRBJ2-3	TRBD2	15	TGTGCCAGCAGCTTAGTCACTAGCGGGAGGGATACGCAGTATTTT	CASSLVTSGRDTQYF
TRBV29-1	few	TRBJ2-1	NA	15	TGCAGCGTAAATCATGACAGTAGCTCCTACAATGAGCAGTTCTTC	CSVNHDSSSYNEQFF
TRBV7-2	many	TRBJ1-1	NA	13	TGTGCCAGCAGCTTGTACGGAGCGAATGAAGCTTTCTTT	CASSLYGANEAFF
TRBV20-1	many	TRBJ2-5	NA	13	TGCAGTGCCCTCGAGGGGGGCCAAGAGACCCAGTACTTC	CSALEGGQETQYF
TRBV6-2/TRBV6-3	few	TRBJ2-1	TRBD2	15	TGTGCCAGCAGTGGCCTTAGCGGGAGTTACAATGAGCAGTTCTTC	CASSGLSGSYNEQFF
TRBV9	NA	TRBJ1-3	NA	13	TGTGCCAGCAGCGTGACAGCGAAGGACACCATATATTTT	CASSVTAKDTIYF
TRBV7-9	NA	TRBJ2-1	TRBD2	18	TGTGCCAGCAGCGGGACTAGCGGGAGGCTGAGCTCCTACAATGAGCAGTTCTTC	CASSGTSGRLSSYNEQFF
TRBV7-2	NA	TRBJ1-1	NA	14	TGTGCCAGCAGCCTCGGTTCGTTACCCACTGAAGCTTTCTTT	CASSLGSLPTEAFF
TRBV28	NA	TRBJ1-4	NA	10	TGTGCCACGGGCACCGGAAAACTGTTTTTT	CATGTGKLFF
TRBV12-5	few	TRBJ2-1	TRBD1	13	TGTGCTAGTGGTTTGGCCAGGGGGAATGAGCAGTTCTTC	CASGLARGNEQFF
TRBV20-1	NA	TRBJ2-7	TRBD1	14	TGCAGTGCTAGACGTGACAGGGCTACCTACGAGCAGTACTTC	CSARRDRATYEQYF
TRBV11-3	NA	TRBJ2-3	TRBD2	17	TGTGCCAGCAGCAGCGGGACTAGCGGGAGGTCGCGGGATACGCAGTATTTT	CASSSGTSGRSRDTQYF
TRBV7-3	once	TRBJ2-5	TRBD2	14	TGTGCCAGCAGCCCCCAGGGCGGGGGGGTGGACCAGTACTTC	CASSPQGGGVDQYF
TRBV28	NA	TRBJ1-1	NA	15	TGTGCCAGCAGTTTAGTGACAGGTGAGAACACTGAAGCTTTCTTT	CASSLVTGENTEAFF
TRBV6-4	few	TRBJ1-1	NA	13	TGTGCCAGCAGTGTCAGTCAGCAGACTGAAGCTTTCTTT	CASSVSQQTEAFF
TRBV28	NA	TRBJ2-7	NA	15	TGTGCCAGCAGTCCCGGGGGTGTTGGTGACTACGAGCAGTACTTC	CASSPGGVGDYEQYF
TRBV6-2/TRBV6-3	many	TRBJ2-1	TRBD2	19	TGTGCCAGCACTTGGAAGCGGGAGTTTCCAAGGGCCTCCTACAATGAGCAGTTCTTC	CASTWKREFPRASYNEQFF
TRBV12-3/TRBV12-4	NA	TRBJ1-5	NA	13	TGTGCCAGCAGTTCGCATAGCAATCAGCCCCAGCATTTT	CASSSHSNQPQHF
TRBV6-2/TRBV6-3	NA	TRBJ2-3	TRBD2	16	TGTGCCAGCTCACGGCAACTAGCGGGATTCACAGATACGCAGTATTTT	CASSRQLAGFTDTQYF
TRBV29-1	NA	TRBJ2-3	NA	13	TGCAGCTACGACCGCAGGGCGGGGGATACGCAGTATTTT	CSYDRRAGDTQYF
TRBV6-6	NA	TRBJ2-7	NA	13	TGTGCCAGCAGTTCCTGGAATAACTACGAGCAGTACTTC	CASSSWNNYEQYF
TRBV20-1	few	TRBJ2-7	NA	13	TGCAGTGCTAGAGATGGCGGATCCTACGAGCAGTACTTC	CSARDGGSYEQYF
TRBV7-2	NA	TRBJ2-7	NA	14	TGTGCCAGCACAGTATCAGCGGGCGCCTACGAGCAGTACTTC	CASTVSAGAYEQYF
TRBV9	NA	TRBJ1-2	NA	14	TGTGCCAGCAGCGTAGAAGCAGTTAACTATGGCTACACCTTC	CASSVEAVNYGYTF
TRBV7-2	NA	TRBJ2-7	NA	12	TGTGCCAGCAGTCGGGATACGGGCGAGCAGTACTTC	CASSRDTGEQYF
TRBV6-6	few	TRBJ2-7	TRBD2	15	TGTGCCAGCAGTTCACGGACTAGCGGGAGAGACGAGCAGTACTTC	CASSSRTSGRDEQYF
TRBV6-6	NA	TRBJ2-5	TRBD2	18	TGTGCCAGCAGTTACGGGACTAGCGGGAGGGCCGAGGGAGAGACCCAGTACTTC	CASSYGTSGRAEGETQYF
TRBV6-6	NA	TRBJ2-1	TRBD2	15	TGTGCCAGCAGTTACGGGACTAGCGGGTCACCCGGGGGGTTCTTC	CASSYGTSGSPGGFF
TRBV5-4	NA	TRBJ2-3	NA	15	TGTGCCAGCAGCCTAAATGGAGGATCGCCAGGTACGCAGTATTTT	CASSLNGGSPGTQYF
TRBV20-1	few	TRBJ2-1	NA	15	TGCAGTGCTAGAGCCAGGGCAGTGTCCTACAATGAGCAGTTCTTC	CSARARAVSYNEQFF